This TCR beta chain was captured by sequencing in a study of monozygotic twins with inflammatory bowel disease. Germline values: CDR1 ENHRY, CDR2 SYGVKD. CDR3 length: 14 residues. From its re-call of the 5' RACE reads, TCRdb lists each CDR3 protein once, without DNA. Its table lists 150,000 to 200,000 distinct CDR3 sequences. This sequence joins TRBV10-3 and TRBJ2-7; the D call from TCRdb, TRBD2, cannot be confirmed without DNA. The sequencing sample was made of blood. The clonotype originates from a human donor with ulcerative colitis or Crohn's disease, or a healthy co-twin of an affected twin (not recorded which). CDR3 sequence reads: CAISEQGPSREQYF.